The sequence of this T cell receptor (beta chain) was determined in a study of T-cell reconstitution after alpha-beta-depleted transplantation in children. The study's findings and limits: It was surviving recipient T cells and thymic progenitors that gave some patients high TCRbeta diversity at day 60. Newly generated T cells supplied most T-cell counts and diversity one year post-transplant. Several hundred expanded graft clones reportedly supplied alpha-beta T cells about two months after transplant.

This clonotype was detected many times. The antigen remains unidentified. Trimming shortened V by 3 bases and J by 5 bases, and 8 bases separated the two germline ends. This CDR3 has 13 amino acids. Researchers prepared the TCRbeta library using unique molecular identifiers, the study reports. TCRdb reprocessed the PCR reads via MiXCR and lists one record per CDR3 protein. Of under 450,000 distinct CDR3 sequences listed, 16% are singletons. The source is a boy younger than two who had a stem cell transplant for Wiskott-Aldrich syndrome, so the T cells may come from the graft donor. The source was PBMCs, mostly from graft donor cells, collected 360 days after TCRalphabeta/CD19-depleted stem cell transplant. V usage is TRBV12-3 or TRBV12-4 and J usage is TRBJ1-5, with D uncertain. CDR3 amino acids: CASSLGRDQPQHF. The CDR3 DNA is TGTGCCAGCAGTTTGGGTAGGGATCAGCCCCAGCATTTT.